The 29 T cell receptor beta chains presented below share a single source sample, sequenced in a study of T cell responses to AZD1222 COVID-19 vaccine. Produced via immunoSEQ multiplex PCR; TCRdb's table is partial and in-frame only. The profile covers some 80,000 clones, with 88% appearing a single time and 10% taken by the ten largest. The sample consisted of peripheral blood, taken 28 days after the second dose of the MenACWY control vaccine. The receptors shown here come from an adult who received the MenACWY meningococcal vaccine as a control.

The genes are TRBV15 and TRBJ2-7, with D perhaps matching TRBD1 or TRBD2 (5 bases each). CDR1 is LNHNV and CDR2 is YYDKDF in the germline V gene (reference sequence). The CDR3 consists of 18 residues. V shed 1 base and J shed 3 bases, with 22 bases lying between them. The CDR3: CATSRGRGTPVLYYEQYF. The CDR3 DNA is TGTGCCACCAGCAGAGGTAGAGGGACCCCAGTCCTATACTACGAGCAGTACTTC.

The chain joins TRBV29-1 to TRBJ2-2; 10 bases are shared with TRBD1. Germline V lookup: CDR1 SQVTM, CDR2 ANQGSEA. V lost 6 bases, J lost 5 bases, and 6 bases stayed unmatched. The CDR3 contains 14 residues. CDR3 sequence: CSVRQGATTGELFF. In DNA, the CDR3 is TGCAGCGTGCGACAGGGGGCAACAACCGGGGAGCTGTTTTTT.

The V call is TRBV5-1, the J call TRBJ2-1, with D tentatively TRBD1 (6 bases). Germline V gene sequence: CDR1 SGHRS, CDR2 YFSETQ. Trimming left V 4 bases short and J 8 bases short, with 16 bases between. This CDR3 contains 14 residues. Here the CDR3 DNA reads TGCGCCAGCAGCGAAACTGAACAGGGTTATGAGCAGTTCTTC. This sequence encodes CASSETEQGYEQFF.

This clone has just one count. This sequence joins TRBV5-1 and TRBJ1-6; TRBD1 matches at 8 bases. Trimming cost V 5 bases and J 0 bases; bases outside gene matches: 7. The length of the CDR3 is 17 residues. From germline, CDR1 is SGHRS and CDR2 YFSETQ. In DNA, the CDR3 is TGCGCCAGCAGTAGGCAGGGGGCGAGCTCCTATAATTCACCCCTCCACTTT. This gives the protein CASSRQGASSYNSPLHF.

The chain uses TRBV5-1 and TRBJ1-2; possible D gene TRBD1, 5 bases. Trimming removed 4 bases at V and 6 bases at J, with 13 bases between. The CDR3 loop spans 13 amino acids. Germline CDR1 reads SGHRS; CDR2 reads YFSETQ. CDR3 in DNA: TGCGCCAGCAGCCACGGGGGGGAGAATGGCTACACCTTC. Translated: CASSHGGENGYTF.

The chain carries TRBV6-1 and TRBJ1-5, with TRBD1 identical over 7 bases. Germline lookup yields CDR1 MNHNS and CDR2 SASEGT. V dropped 0 bases and J dropped 1; count of bases not matched to a gene: 6. The CDR3 is made up of 17 amino acids. The CDR3 sequence: CASSEAWAGGSNQPQHF. The DNA of the CDR3 is TGTGCCAGCAGTGAAGCTTGGGCAGGGGGAAGCAATCAGCCCCAGCATTTT.

The chain recombines TRBV4-2 with TRBJ1-4; D not resolved. Between the trimmed V and J ends, which lost 0 bases and 4 bases, there was a span of 9 bases. In germline, CDR1 is LGHNA, CDR2 YNFKEQ. CDR3 length: 15 amino acids. As DNA, the CDR3 is TGTGCCAGCAGCCAAGAATGGCGGAGTAATGAAAAACTGTTTTTT. Its protein product is CASSQEWRSNEKLFF.

J is TRBJ2-3 and V is TRBV6-5; no clear D gene. This CDR3 has 14 amino acids. Trimming stripped 6 bases from V and 4 bases from J, with 14 bases between. CDR1 is MNHEY, CDR2 SVGAGI, per germline. The CDR3 DNA reads as TGTGCCAGCAGGATAAAGTTGTTCGCAGATACGCAGTATTTT. As protein: CASRIKLFADTQYF.

The rearrangement joins TRBV6-1 to TRBJ2-7; D call uncertain. V dropped 2 bases and J dropped 2 bases, with 7 bases sitting between them. Germline V gene data show CDR1 as MNHNS and CDR2 as SASEGT. The CDR3 is 13 amino acids. The CDR3 DNA reads as TGTGCCAGCAGTGAAACAGTCCCCTACGAGCAGTACTTC. This encodes CASSETVPYEQYF.

The V call is TRBV9, the J call TRBJ2-1; a possible D gene is TRBD1 (5 bases). Trimming left V 0 bases short and J 0 bases short, with 19 bases between. This CDR3 has 19 residues. In germline, CDR1 is SGDLS, CDR2 YYNGEE. CDR3 residues: CASSVATGSGLSSYNEQFF. The DNA for the CDR3 is TGTGCCAGCAGCGTAGCTACAGGCTCGGGCCTGAGCTCCTACAATGAGCAGTTCTTC.

This chain connects TRBV20-1 to TRBJ1-4; D unclear. V shed 3 bases and J shed 4 bases, with 15 bases lying between them. The CDR3 is 15 residues long. Looked up from germline, CDR1 is DFQATT and CDR2 is SNEGSKA (reference sequence). Here the CDR3 reads CSASRGGLINEKLFF. DNA of the CDR3: TGCAGTGCTAGTCGCGGCGGACTGATTAATGAAAAACTGTTTTTT.

The chain recombines TRBV5-1 with TRBJ2-7, with D perhaps matching TRBD1 (5 bases). Germline lookup yields CDR1 SGHRS and CDR2 YFSETQ. CDR3 size: 11 residues. Trimming took off 6 bases at V and 4 bases at J, with 8 bases between the two ends. CDR3 DNA sequence: TGCGCCAGCAACCAGGGTTACGAGCAGTACTTC. Encoded protein: CASNQGYEQYF. Using reference TRBV5-1 and TRBJ2-7 for the parts outside the CDR3, the full variable domain is KAGVTQTPRYLIKTRGQQVTLSCSPISGHRSVSWYQQTPGQGLQFLFEYFSETQRNKGNFPGRFSGRQFSNSRSEMNVSTLELGDSALYLCASNQGYEQYFGPGTRLTVT.

This clone has a handful of counts. J is TRBJ2-7 and V is TRBV15; possibly TRBD2 for D (5 bases). The germline V gene encodes CDR1 LNHNV and CDR2 YYDKDF (reference sequence). V shed 5 bases and J shed 4 bases, with 18 bases lying between them. The CDR3 has 15 amino acids. Here the CDR3 reads CATSQAAGELYEQYF. The CDR3 DNA sequence: TGTGCCACCAGCCAAGCCGCCGGGGAGCTGTACGAGCAGTACTTC.

This clone was detected only a few times. The chain combines TRBV5-1 with TRBJ2-2; D may be TRBD1 (6 bases). The CDR3 spans 14 residues. Germline CDR1 SGHRS, CDR2 YFSETQ. Trimming stripped 8 bases from V and 3 bases from J, with 14 bases between. The CDR3 loop is CASTVGGHTGELFF. In DNA form, the CDR3 reads TGCGCCAGTACAGTAGGGGGTCACACCGGGGAGCTGTTTTTT. The full variable domain, rest sourced from reference TRBV5-1 and TRBJ2-2, is KAGVTQTPRYLIKTRGQQVTLSCSPISGHRSVSWYQQTPGQGLQFLFEYFSETQRNKGNFPGRFSGRQFSNSRSEMNVSTLELGDSALYLCASTVGGHTGELFFGEGSRLTVL.

This clone occurred once. This chain uses TRBV4-2 with TRBJ1-2, with 12 bases identical to TRBD1. With 5 bases clipped from V and 8 bases from J, the junction kept 3 bases outside the gene matches. Germline loops: CDR1 LGHNA, CDR2 YNFKEQ. CDR3 length: 13 residues. CDR3 in DNA: TGTGCCAGCAGCGGGGACAGGGGGCACGGCTACACCTTC. This encodes CASSGDRGHGYTF.

J is TRBJ1-1 and V is TRBV5-6; TRBD1 is a possible D gene (6 bases). Germline V gene data show CDR1 as SGHDT and CDR2 as YYEEEE. The CDR3 spans 11 residues. V gave up 2 bases and J gave up 8 bases, with 7 bases separating them. The CDR3 sequence: CASSFTGEAFF. CDR3 nucleotides: TGTGCCAGCAGCTTTACAGGGGAAGCTTTCTTT.

This chain connects TRBV2 to TRBJ1-5; D is unclear. The CDR3 is 15 amino acids. Deletions cut 8 bases from V and 2 bases from J, with 16 bases between. The germline V gene encodes CDR1 SNHLY and CDR2 FYNNEI. The CDR3 nucleotides are TGTGCCAGCGGTCTTGGAGGGTTAGGCAATCAGCCCCAGCATTTT. It codes for CASGLGGLGNQPQHF.

The chain recombines TRBV7-9 with TRBJ1-1, with 7 bases fitting TRBD1. V lost 2 bases, J lost 1 base, and 10 bases stayed unmatched. This CDR3 is built from 17 residues. Germline assignment: CDR1 SEHNR and CDR2 FQNEAQ (reference sequence). CDR3 amino acids: CASSLSFGRGRNTEAFF. Here the CDR3 DNA reads TGTGCCAGCAGCTTAAGTTTTGGCAGGGGGAGGAACACTGAAGCTTTCTTT.

V is TRBV18 and J is TRBJ1-4; no definite D call. The germline gives CDR1 KGHSH, CDR2 LQKENI. Trimming removed 3 bases from V and 0 bases from J, with 17 bases in between. This CDR3 has 18 amino acids. The CDR3 bases are TGTGCCAGCTCACCGGGAGGACCCTCTTATACAACTAATGAAAAACTGTTTTTT. Its protein is CASSPGGPSYTTNEKLFF.

V usage is TRBV4-1 and J usage is TRBJ1-5; no reliable D call. This CDR3 is built from 15 residues. Germline CDR1 and CDR2: MGHRA and YSYEKL. Trimming pared 0 bases from V and 1 base from J, leaving 7 bases between. CDR3 sequence reads: CASSQDPLSNQPQHF. The CDR3 DNA follows: TGCGCCAGCAGCCAAGATCCTCTGAGCAATCAGCCCCAGCATTTT.

The rearrangement uses TRBV5-1 and TRBJ2-6; 10 nucleotides agree with TRBD1. Looked up from germline, CDR1 is SGHRS and CDR2 is YFSETQ. CDR3 length equals 18 residues. V dropped 3 bases and J dropped 0; count of bases not matched to a gene: 6. This chain's CDR3 is CASSSGQGPGSGANVLTF. CDR3 sequence (DNA): TGCGCCAGCAGCTCGGGACAGGGGCCAGGCTCTGGGGCCAACGTCCTGACTTTC.

The gene calls are TRBV9 and TRBJ1-6; D unclear. V was shortened by 3 bases and J by 5 bases, with 18 bases between the two germline ends. The CDR3 sequence is 17 residues long. Germline-derived CDR1 and CDR2 are SGDLS and YYNGEE. In DNA form, the CDR3 reads TGTGCCAGCAGCGCACTAGGAGGTACCCATGATAATTCACCCCTCCACTTT. Protein sequence: CASSALGGTHDNSPLHF.

This rearrangement joins TRBV9 to TRBJ2-7; 9 nucleotides line up with TRBD1. With V trimmed by 5 bases and J by 5 bases, 8 bases remained unmatched. The CDR3 spans 14 residues. CDR1 is SGDLS, CDR2 YYNGEE, per germline. The CDR3 sequence: CASSRGQGLNEQYF. In DNA form, the CDR3 reads TGTGCCAGCAGTCGGGGACAGGGATTGAACGAGCAGTACTTC.

This clone was found a few times. The chain recombines TRBV5-4 with TRBJ2-6, with 9 bases that match TRBD1. The ends lost 3 bases at V and 1 base at J; junction bases unmatched: 8. The CDR3 length is 18 residues. Germline assignment: CDR1 SGHNT and CDR2 YYREEE (reference sequence). This chain's CDR3 is CASSSGQGRPSGANVLTF. The CDR3 DNA follows: TGTGCCAGCAGCTCCGGACAGGGGCGGCCTTCTGGGGCCAACGTCCTGACTTTC.

The chain employs TRBV30 and TRBJ1-6; tentative D call: TRBD1 (5 bases). The germline V gene encodes CDR1 GTSNPN and CDR2 SVGIG (reference sequence). CDR3 length: 16 residues. The germline V and J ends were trimmed by 3 bases and 7 bases, with 19 bases remaining between them. The CDR3 sequence: CAWRHTRDGENSPLHF. CDR3 DNA: TGTGCCTGGAGACACACTCGGGACGGTGAAAATTCACCCCTCCACTTT. Full variable domain (rest looked up from reference TRBV30 and TRBJ1-6): SQTIHQWPATLVQPVGSPLSLECTVEGTSNPNLYWYRQAAGRGLQLLFYSVGIGQISSEVPQNLSASRPQDRQFILSSKKLLLSDSGFYLCAWRHTRDGENSPLHFGNGTRLTVT.

The V call is TRBV5-8, the J call TRBJ1-5, with 9 bases identical to TRBD1. V lost 4 bases, J lost 5 bases, and 7 bases stayed unmatched. Germline CDR1 reads SGHTS; CDR2 reads YDEGEE. The CDR3 consists of 15 residues. This chain's CDR3 is CASSPGQGFDQPQHF. DNA for the CDR3: TGTGCCAGCAGCCCGGGACAGGGCTTTGATCAGCCCCAGCATTTT.

V and J are TRBV9 and TRBJ1-1; no firm D call. Trimming removed 4 bases from V and 1 base from J, with 8 bases in between. Germline CDR1 SGDLS, CDR2 YYNGEE. The CDR3 length is 13 residues. CDR3 protein: CASSTLQNTEAFF. The CDR3 DNA reads as TGTGCCAGCAGCACCCTACAGAACACTGAAGCTTTCTTT.

As DNA, the CDR3 is TGTGCCAGCAGCTCCACCAGGGCGACGGACGGCTACACCTTC. Its protein is CASSSTRATDGYTF. The chain uses TRBV4-2 and TRBJ1-2, with D possibly TRBD1 on 5 matching bases. The CDR3 consists of 14 residues. V was pared by 5 bases and J by 8 bases, with 18 bases between. Germline CDR1 LGHNA, CDR2 YNFKEQ.

This clone was picked up one time. The chain uses TRBV5-5 and TRBJ1-4, with 7 bases matching TRBD1. V shed 4 bases and J 4 bases; nucleotides not matched to a gene: 10. The CDR3 covers 16 residues. CDR1 is SGHKS and CDR2 is YYEKEE in the germline V gene (reference sequence). CDR3 nucleotides: TGTGCCAGCAGCGTAAACCCACGACAGGGTAATGAAAAACTGTTTTTT. This encodes CASSVNPRQGNEKLFF.